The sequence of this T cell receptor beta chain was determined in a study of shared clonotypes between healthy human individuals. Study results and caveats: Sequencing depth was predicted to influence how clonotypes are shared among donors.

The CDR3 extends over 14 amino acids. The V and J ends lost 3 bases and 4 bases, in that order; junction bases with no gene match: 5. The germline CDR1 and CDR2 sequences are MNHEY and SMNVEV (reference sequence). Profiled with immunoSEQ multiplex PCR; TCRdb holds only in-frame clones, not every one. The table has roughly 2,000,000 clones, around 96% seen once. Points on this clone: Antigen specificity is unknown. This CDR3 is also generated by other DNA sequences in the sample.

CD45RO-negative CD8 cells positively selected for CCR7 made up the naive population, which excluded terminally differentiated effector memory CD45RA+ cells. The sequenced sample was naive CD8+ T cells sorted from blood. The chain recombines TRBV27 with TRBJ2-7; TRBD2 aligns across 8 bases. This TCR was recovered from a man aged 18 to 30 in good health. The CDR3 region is CASSLSSGPYEQYF. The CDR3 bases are TGTGCCAGCAGTTTGTCTAGCGGGCCGTACGAGCAGTACTTC.